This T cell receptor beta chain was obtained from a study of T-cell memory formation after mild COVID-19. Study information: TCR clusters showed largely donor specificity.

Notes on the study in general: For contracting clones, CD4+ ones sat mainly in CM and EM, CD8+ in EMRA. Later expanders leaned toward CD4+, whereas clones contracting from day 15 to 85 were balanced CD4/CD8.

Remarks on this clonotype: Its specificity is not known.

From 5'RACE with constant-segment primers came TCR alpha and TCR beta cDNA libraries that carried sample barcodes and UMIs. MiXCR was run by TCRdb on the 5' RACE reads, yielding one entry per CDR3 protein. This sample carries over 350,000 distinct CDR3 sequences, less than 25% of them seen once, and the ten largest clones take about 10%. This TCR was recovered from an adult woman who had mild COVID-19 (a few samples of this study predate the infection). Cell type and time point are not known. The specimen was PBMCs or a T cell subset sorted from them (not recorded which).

In DNA, the CDR3 is TGTGCCAGCAGCTTAGCGGCTCATGCCGGGGGGCACACAGATACGCAGTATTTT. Residues: CASSLAAHAGGHTDTQYF. The chain couples TRBV7-9 to TRBJ2-3; weak D call: TRBD2 (7 bases). Germline values: CDR1 SEHNR, CDR2 FQNEAQ (reference sequence). The CDR3 covers 18 residues. The V and J ends lost 0 bases and 2 bases respectively, with 18 bases between them.